The 18 T cell receptor beta chains reported below all come from one sample, sequenced in a study of T cells in narcolepsy. Using immunoSEQ multiplex PCR, the repertoire was profiled, and TCRdb retains in-frame clones only, with some absent. The sample includes more than 20,000 clones, about 82% seen only once; the top ten take about a tenth. Sequencing was done on a sample of memory (CD45RA-) CD4+ T cells from blood. Every receptor here comes from a human donor in good health.

The rearrangement uses TRBV12-5 and TRBJ1-1; 7 nucleotides agree with TRBD1. V shed 5 bases, J shed 7 bases, and the junction held 10 bases outside the gene matches. The CDR3 has 14 amino acids. From germline, CDR1 is LGHNT and CDR2 FRNRAP. The CDR3 DNA follows: TGTGCTAGTGGTGACAGGGATGGGGTAGGTGAAGCTTTCTTT. Protein: CASGDRDGVGEAFF.

V gene TRBV28 combines with J gene TRBJ1-5, with D perhaps TRBD1 (5 bases). V was clipped by 3 bases and J by 1 base, with 7 bases between them. Looked up from germline, CDR1 is MDHEN and CDR2 is SYDVKM. CDR3 length: 14 amino acids. CDR3 nucleotide sequence: TGTGCCAGCAGTTTCTGGGGGAGCAATCAGCCCCAGCATTTT. This translates into CASSFWGSNQPQHF. Full variable domain (rest looked up from reference TRBV28 and TRBJ1-5): DVKVTQSSRYLVKRTGEKVFLECVQDMDHENMFWYRQDPGLGLRLIYFSYDVKMKEKGDIPEGYSVSREKKERFSLILESASTNQTSMYLCASSFWGSNQPQHFGDGTRLSIL.

The chain is built from TRBV14 and TRBJ2-7; no definite D call. The CDR3 spans 12 residues. V lost 1 base and J 3 bases, leaving 4 bases between the germline ends. The V gene's germline CDR1 is SGHDN and CDR2 FVKESK. The chain's CDR3 is CASSQAHYEQYF. The CDR3 coding sequence is TGTGCCAGCAGCCAAGCCCACTACGAGCAGTACTTC.

The CDR3 DNA follows: TGTGCCAGCAGCTTGTCTAGCGGAGGGGGGAACGAGCAGTACTTC. It is translated as CASSLSSGGGNEQYF. The chain links TRBV7-2 to TRBJ2-7, with D possibly matching TRBD2 (7 bases). Trimming removed 3 bases at V and 5 bases at J, with 17 bases between. Germline V lookup: CDR1 SGHTA, CDR2 FQGNSA. The CDR3 runs to 15 residues.

J is TRBJ2-1 and V is TRBV28, with D possibly TRBD2 on 6 matching bases. Germline CDR1 MDHEN, CDR2 SYDVKM. CDR3 length equals 13 residues. The V end was cut by 5 bases, the J end by 5 bases, with 10 bases between. CDR3 nucleotides: TGTGCCAGCAGTATTAGCGGTCACAATGAGCAGTTCTTC. It translates to CASSISGHNEQFF. The variable domain in full, with the rest retrieved from reference TRBV28 and TRBJ2-1, is DVKVTQSSRYLVKRTGEKVFLECVQDMDHENMFWYRQDPGLGLRLIYFSYDVKMKEKGDIPEGYSVSREKKERFSLILESASTNQTSMYLCASSISGHNEQFFGPGTRLTVL.

The chain employs TRBV6-5 and TRBJ2-6; D gene uncertain. Trimming stripped 4 bases from V and 1 base from J, with 5 bases between. Per the germline V gene, CDR1 is MNHEY and CDR2 is SVGAGI. This CDR3 is built from 14 residues. CDR3 residues: CASSLMSGANVLTF. The CDR3 nucleotides read TGTGCCAGCAGTTTAATGTCTGGGGCCAACGTCCTGACTTTC.

A remark on this clone: The identical CDR3 is also encoded by other nucleotide sequences in the sample. V gene TRBV4-2 combines with J gene TRBJ1-4; 10 bases line up with TRBD1. The length of the CDR3 is 16 residues. Germline V lookup: CDR1 LGHNA, CDR2 YNFKEQ. V lost 0 bases and J lost 8; bases outside the gene matches: 6. Here the CDR3 DNA reads TGTGCCAGCAGCCAAGATCCCGGGACAGGGGTCGAAAAACTGTTTTTT. Its translation: CASSQDPGTGVEKLFF.

The V gene is TRBV28, the J gene TRBJ2-7; 9 nucleotides align to TRBD1. The germline gives CDR1 MDHEN, CDR2 SYDVKM. There are 13 residues in the CDR3. J was trimmed by 4 bases and V by 10 bases; bases with no gene match: 8. CDR3 in DNA: TGTGCCACCGCGACAGGGGGTAAATACGAGCAGTACTTC. Encoded protein: CATATGGKYEQYF.

This chain uses TRBV18 with TRBJ2-1, with TRBD1 matching 9 bases. V was clipped by 3 bases and J by 12 bases; unmatched bases: 15. Germline CDR1 KGHSH, CDR2 LQKENI. The CDR3 covers 16 residues. The CDR3 sequence is CASSPSGQGRGRGQFF. CDR3 DNA sequence: TGTGCCAGCTCACCTTCGGGACAGGGAAGGGGAAGGGGGCAGTTCTTC.

The chain recombines TRBV19 with TRBJ2-7, with D unclear. The CDR3 is 13 amino acids. Trimming shortened V by 8 bases and J by 7 bases, and 18 bases separated the two germline ends. Germline V lookup: CDR1 LNHDA, CDR2 SQIVND (reference sequence). CDR3 nucleotides: TGTGCCAGTTCGACCACCATAGGGTCTGAGCAGTACTTC. It yields the protein CASSTTIGSEQYF.

The chain is built from TRBV6-5 and TRBJ1-2; D may be TRBD1 (5 bases). The V gene's germline CDR1 is MNHEY and CDR2 SVGAGI. The V end was cut by 2 bases, the J end by 7 bases, with 11 bases between. This CDR3 is 13 amino acids long. CDR3 nucleotides: TGTGCCAGCAGTTACGGGGGTTCCGGTGGCTACACCTTC. Translated: CASSYGGSGGYTF.

The chain has TRBV9 and TRBJ2-7; possibly TRBD1 for D (5 bases). Germline values: CDR1 SGDLS, CDR2 YYNGEE. The CDR3 totals 15 residues. Trimming shortened V by 0 bases and J by 3 bases, and 13 bases separated the two germline ends. Here the CDR3 DNA reads TGTGCCAGCAGCGTAGTCCCTCAAGGGGTCTACGAGCAGTACTTC. Amino acid sequence: CASSVVPQGVYEQYF.

This clone was detected a few times. The V gene is TRBV7-2, the J gene TRBJ1-5; 9 bases agree with TRBD1. CDR1 and CDR2 (germline): SGHTA, FQGNSA. V gave up 2 bases and J gave up 7 bases; unmatched junction bases: 6. The CDR3 extends over 15 amino acids. The CDR3 bases are TGTGCCAGCAGCTTAATTTGGGACAGGGCCCAGCCCCAGCATTTT. This gives the protein CASSLIWDRAQPQHF.

Only a few counts were recorded for this clone. The chain couples TRBV7-2 to TRBJ1-2; D is undetermined. Germline loops: CDR1 SGHTA, CDR2 FQGNSA. Trimming cost V 1 base and J 8 bases, with 14 bases left between them. This CDR3 has 14 residues. Here the CDR3 reads CASSLGFQREGYTF. The CDR3 nucleotides are TGTGCCAGCAGCTTAGGCTTTCAAAGGGAAGGCTACACCTTC.

This rearrangement joins TRBV28 to TRBJ2-3; 8 bases are shared with TRBD2. The CDR3 length is 16 residues. CDR1 MDHEN and CDR2 SYDVKM come from the germline V gene. Germline trimming cut 5 bases from V and 1 base from J; bases unmatched to any gene: 8. This CDR3 is CASSLTVGGGTDTQYF. DNA of the CDR3: TGTGCCAGCAGTCTCACAGTCGGGGGGGGCACAGATACGCAGTATTTT.

A note on this clone: One junction end disagrees with the germline gene, perhaps due to a read error. J is TRBJ2-2 and V is TRBV28; the D gene is possibly TRBD2 (5 bases). This CDR3 comprises 15 residues. Per the germline V gene, CDR1 is MDHEN and CDR2 is SYDVKM. The CDR3 DNA reads as TGTGCCAGCAGTTTAATAAGGATATCGGCCGGGGAACTGTTTTTT. Its translation: CASSLIRISAGELFF.

The genes are TRBV10-1 and TRBJ2-2, with 8 nucleotides matching TRBD2. Unmatched junction bases numbered 5, after V lost 5 bases and J lost 0 bases. Germline values: CDR1 WNHNN, CDR2 SYGVQD (reference sequence). The CDR3 runs to 16 residues. In DNA form, the CDR3 reads TGCGCCAGCAGTCCTCCGGGACTAGCGAACACCGGGGAGCTGTTTTTT. Translated: CASSPPGLANTGELFF.

V usage is TRBV4-2 and J usage is TRBJ2-5; tentatively, D is TRBD2 (5 bases). Germline values: CDR1 LGHNA, CDR2 YNFKEQ. This CDR3 is 17 amino acids long. V shed 0 bases and J shed 5 bases, with 19 bases lying between them. The CDR3 DNA reads as TGTGCCAGCAGCCAAGATGAATGGGGAGAGATAGACGAGACCCAGTACTTC. It specifies CASSQDEWGEIDETQYF.